The text below deals with one T cell receptor (beta chain). Using immunoSEQ multiplex PCR, the repertoire was profiled, and TCRdb retains in-frame clones only, with some absent. The sample holds fewer than 50,000 clones, around 89% seen once. This entry belongs to a study of T cell changes during pregnancy in multiple sclerosis. V was trimmed by 1 base and J by 2 bases, leaving 12 bases between them. This CDR3 spans 15 amino acids. Per germline, CDR1 MNHEY and CDR2 SVGAGI. This TCR derives from a female donor with multiple sclerosis, enrolled in a pregnancy study. Material: CD8+ T cells from peripheral blood mononuclear cells, obtained in the third trimester of pregnancy. The J gene is TRBJ2-7, the V gene TRBV6-5; TRBD2 is a possible D gene (6 bases). CDR3 DNA sequence: TGTGCCAGCAGTTACTTTGCCGGCGGGACCTACGAGCAGTACTTC. Translating it yields CASSYFAGGTYEQYF.